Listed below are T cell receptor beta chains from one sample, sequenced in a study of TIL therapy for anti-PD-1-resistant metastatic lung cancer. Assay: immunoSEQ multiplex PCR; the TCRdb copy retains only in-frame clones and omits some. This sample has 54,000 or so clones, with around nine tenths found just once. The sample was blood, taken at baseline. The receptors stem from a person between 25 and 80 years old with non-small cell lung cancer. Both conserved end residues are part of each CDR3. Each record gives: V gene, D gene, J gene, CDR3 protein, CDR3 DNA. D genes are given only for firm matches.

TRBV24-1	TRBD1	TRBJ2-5	CATSDPGDRGLETQYF	TGTGCCACCAGTGACCCCGGGGACAGGGGGCTAGAGACCCAGTACTTC
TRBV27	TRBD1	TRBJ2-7	CASSGRQGFRAYEQYF	TGTGCCAGCAGTGGAAGACAGGGGTTTAGGGCTTACGAGCAGTACTTC
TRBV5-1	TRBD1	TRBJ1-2	CASSADRRNYGYTF	TGCGCCAGCAGCGCGGACAGGCGAAACTATGGCTACACCTTC
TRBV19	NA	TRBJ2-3	CASSRRTQTDTQYF	TGTGCCAGTAGTAGAAGGACCCAGACAGATACGCAGTATTTT
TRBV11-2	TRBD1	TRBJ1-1	CASSFDRGRTEAFF	TGTGCCAGCAGCTTCGACAGGGGGCGGACTGAAGCTTTCTTT
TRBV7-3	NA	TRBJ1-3	CASSSPWGGAVSGNTIYF	TGTGCCAGCAGCTCCCCCTGGGGAGGGGCCGTGTCTGGAAACACCATATATTTT
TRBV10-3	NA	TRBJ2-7	CAINPGPGVGNEQYF	TGTGCCATCAACCCCGGGCCGGGGGTAGGGAACGAGCAGTACTTC
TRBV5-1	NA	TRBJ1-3	CASSPLTGSGNTIYF	TGCGCCAGCAGCCCACTTACAGGGTCCGGAAACACCATATATTTT
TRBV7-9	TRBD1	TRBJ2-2	CASSPLGQVGPPGELFF	TGTGCCAGCAGCCCCCTGGGACAGGTTGGACCACCCGGGGAGCTGTTTTTT
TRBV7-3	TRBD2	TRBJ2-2	CASSSTSGRGRELFF	TGTGCCAGCAGCTCCACTAGCGGGAGGGGCCGGGAGCTGTTTTTT
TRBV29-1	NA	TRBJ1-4	CSAKGDNLDEKLFF	TGCAGCGCGAAGGGGGACAACTTAGATGAAAAACTGTTTTTT
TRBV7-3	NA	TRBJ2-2	CASSLINPPGELFF	TGTGCCAGCAGCTTAATTAACCCCCCCGGGGAGCTGTTTTTT